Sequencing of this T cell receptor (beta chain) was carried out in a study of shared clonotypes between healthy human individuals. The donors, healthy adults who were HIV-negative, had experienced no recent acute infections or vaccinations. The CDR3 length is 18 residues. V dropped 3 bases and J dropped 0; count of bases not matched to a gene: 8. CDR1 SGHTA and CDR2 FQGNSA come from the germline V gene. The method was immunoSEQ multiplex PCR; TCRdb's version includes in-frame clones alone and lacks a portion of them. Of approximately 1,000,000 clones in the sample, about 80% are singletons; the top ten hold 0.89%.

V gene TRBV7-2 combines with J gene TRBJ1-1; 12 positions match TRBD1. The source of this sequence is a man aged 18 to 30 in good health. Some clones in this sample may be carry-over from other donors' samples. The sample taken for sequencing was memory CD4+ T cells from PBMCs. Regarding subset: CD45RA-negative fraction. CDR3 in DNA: TGTGCCAGCAGCTTCACCGGGACAGGGGGCTTTTTGAACACTGAAGCTTTCTTT. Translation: CASSFTGTGGFLNTEAFF.